The 28 T cell receptor beta chains in this list originate from one sample, sequenced in a study of CD8 T cells in Susac syndrome. With random hexamers, reverse transcription was performed on about 0.45 to 1 ug of RNA. Each CDR3 protein gets one entry after TCRdb re-called the immunoSEQ multiplex PCR reads with MiXCR. This repertoire shows nearly 70,000 distinct CDR3 sequences, roughly 94% found once; its top ten account for about 0.26%. The specimen sequenced was CD8+ T cells from PBMCs. These receptors originate from a human donor in good health.

V and J are TRBV19 and TRBJ2-2; 13 bases are shared with TRBD2. V was pared by 3 bases and J by 6 bases, with 1 base of the junction left unmatched. This CDR3 region has 15 residues. In germline, CDR1 is LNHDA, CDR2 SQIVND (reference sequence). As DNA, the CDR3 is TGTGCCAGTAGTATCGGACTAGCGGGGGCCGGGGAGCTGTTTTTT. Translation gives CASSIGLAGAGELFF.

Worth noting for this clonotype: An end of the junction does not agree with germline; a read error may underlie this. The chain joins TRBV7-7 to TRBJ2-5; 11 bases line up with TRBD1. The CDR3 is 17 residues long. CDR1 is SSHAT and CDR2 is FNYEAQ in the germline V gene (reference sequence). CDR3 DNA: TGTGCTAGCAGCTTAGGATTGGGACAGGGGGACGGAGAGACCCAGTACTTC. It translates to CASSLGLGQGDGETQYF.

This chain connects TRBV4-1 to TRBJ2-7, with D possibly matching TRBD1 (6 bases). Germline values: CDR1 MGHRA, CDR2 YSYEKL. The CDR3 runs 15 residues. Deletions cut 0 bases from V and 4 bases from J, with 13 bases between. The CDR3 loop is CASSQEGGPFYEQYV. The DNA for the CDR3 is TGCGCCAGCAGCCAAGAAGGGGGACCCTTTTACGAGCAGTACGTC.

V is TRBV28 and J is TRBJ2-3; D remains ambiguous. CDR1 MDHEN and CDR2 SYDVKM come from the germline V gene. This CDR3 has 13 residues. V gave up 6 bases and J gave up 2 bases, with 9 bases separating them. The CDR3 region is CASRPRYTDTQYF. The CDR3, as DNA: TGTGCCAGCAGACCTCGTTACACAGATACGCAGTATTTT.

In this sample, this clonotype turned up once. This sequence joins TRBV24-1 and TRBJ1-4, with D possibly matching TRBD1 (5 bases). The CDR3 sequence is 16 residues long. CDR1 KGHDR and CDR2 SFDVKD come from the germline V gene. Trimming pared 8 bases from V and 5 bases from J, leaving 20 bases between. The CDR3 sequence: CATTSSDSERNEKLFF. CDR3 DNA sequence: TGTGCCACCACTTCTTCCGACAGCGAACGGAATGAAAAACTGTTTTTT.

The chain employs TRBV2 and TRBJ2-5; 8 bases match TRBD1. V lost 4 bases, J lost 4 bases, and 8 bases stayed unmatched. This CDR3 contains 15 residues. From germline, CDR1 is SNHLY and CDR2 FYNNEI. This chain's CDR3 is CASSGGRGPAETQYF. For the CDR3, the DNA is TGTGCCAGCAGTGGAGGCAGGGGGCCGGCAGAGACCCAGTACTTC.

This clonotype was observed a few times. V and J are TRBV7-3 and TRBJ2-5; 9 bases align to TRBD2. Trimming at V came to 5 bases and at J to 0 bases, leaving 7 bases not matched to a gene. The CDR3 is 16 amino acids. Germline values: CDR1 SGHTA, CDR2 FQGTGA. The CDR3 is CASSHWTSADQETQYF. CDR3 sequence (DNA): TGTGCCAGCAGCCATTGGACTAGCGCGGACCAAGAGACCCAGTACTTC. The full variable domain, rest sourced from reference TRBV7-3 and TRBJ2-5, is GAGVSQTPSNKVTEKGKYVELRCDPISGHTALYWYRQSLGQGPEFLIYFQGTGAADDSGLPNDRFFAVRPEGSVSTLKIQRTERGDSAVYLCASSHWTSADQETQYFGPGTRLLVL.

The chain recombines TRBV6-2 or TRBV6-3 with TRBJ2-1, with 11 bases matching TRBD2. The junction had 6 bases not matched to a gene; V was cut back by 0 bases and J by 8 bases. The CDR3 runs 16 residues. Germline CDR1 is MNHEY and CDR2 is SVGEGT. The CDR3 nucleotides are TGTGCCAGCAGTTACTCGTCTAGCGGGGGGCCGGATGAGCAGTTCTTC. As protein: CASSYSSSGGPDEQFF.

V gene TRBV20-1 combines with J gene TRBJ1-5; D remains ambiguous. From germline, CDR1 is DFQATT and CDR2 SNEGSKA (reference sequence). CDR3 length: 12 residues. V gave up 4 bases and J gave up 11 bases, with 15 bases separating them. CDR3 DNA sequence: TGCAGTGCTACGTCCGGGGAAGGGTCCCAGCATTTT. Translating it yields CSATSGEGSQHF.

The J gene is TRBJ2-7, the V gene TRBV27, with a tentative D call TRBD1 (5 bases). The CDR3 extends over 15 amino acids. Looked up from germline, CDR1 is MNHEY and CDR2 is SMNVEV (reference sequence). The germline V and J ends were trimmed by 5 bases and 0 bases, with 14 bases remaining between them. CDR3 nucleotide sequence: TGTGCCAGCAGTCCCTTACAGGTGATCTCCTACGAGCAGTACTTC. Translating gives CASSPLQVISYEQYF.

The chain recombines TRBV5-1 with TRBJ2-7; no clear D. The CDR3 spans 13 residues. V gave up 2 bases and J gave up 2 bases, with 8 bases separating them. The V gene's germline CDR1 is SGHRS and CDR2 YFSETQ. The CDR3 protein is CASSFTEAYEQYF. In DNA form, the CDR3 reads TGCGCCAGCAGCTTTACTGAAGCCTACGAGCAGTACTTC.

The chain couples TRBV4-1 to TRBJ1-1; D is ambiguous. Germline assignment: CDR1 MGHRA and CDR2 YSYEKL. This CDR3 region has 16 residues. V lost 4 bases, J lost 0 bases, and 15 bases lay in between. The CDR3 region is CASSPGPGRVNTEAFF. CDR3 bases: TGCGCCAGCAGCCCAGGACCAGGACGGGTGAACACTGAAGCTTTCTTT.

The chain uses TRBV29-1 and TRBJ2-5; 10 bases are a match to TRBD2. The V gene's germline CDR1 is SQVTM and CDR2 ANQGSEA. The length of the CDR3 is 15 residues. Trimming at V came to 6 bases and at J to 10 bases, leaving 17 bases not matched to a gene. The CDR3 reads CSVGAASGGLYDQYF. As DNA, the CDR3 is TGCAGCGTGGGGGCAGCTAGCGGGGGACTGTACGACCAGTACTTC.

V and J are TRBV29-1 and TRBJ2-3; D is tentatively TRBD1 or TRBD2 (5 bases each). Germline CDR1 and CDR2: SQVTM and ANQGSEA. The CDR3 consists of 14 residues. V was shortened by 4 bases and J by 5 bases, with 16 bases between the two germline ends. This CDR3 reads CSVARWGSGDTQYF. CDR3 DNA: TGCAGCGTTGCCCGTTGGGGGTCCGGAGATACGCAGTATTTT.

The V call is TRBV12-3 or TRBV12-4, the J call TRBJ2-2, with TRBD1 identical over 7 bases. Germline trimming cut 3 bases from V and 4 bases from J; bases unmatched to any gene: 5. The CDR3 is 15 residues long. The CDR3 spells CASSFQGGFTGELFF. The CDR3 DNA reads TGTGCCAGCAGTTTTCAAGGGGGCTTCACCGGGGAGCTGTTTTTT.

The chain has TRBV4-3 and TRBJ2-2, with D possibly being TRBD2 (5 bases). V was clipped by 0 bases and J by 2 bases, with 13 bases between them. The CDR3 is 17 amino acids. CDR1 and CDR2 from the germline V gene are LGHNA and YSLEER. CDR3 sequence: CASSQDIQRHNTGELFF. As DNA, the CDR3 is TGCGCCAGCAGCCAAGATATCCAGCGGCATAACACCGGGGAGCTGTTTTTT.

V usage is TRBV7-9 and J usage is TRBJ2-2; the match to TRBD1 covers 9 bases. CDR1 is SEHNR, CDR2 FQNEAQ, per germline (reference sequence). This CDR3 comprises 17 residues. V dropped 2 bases and J dropped 0; count of bases not matched to a gene: 4. CDR3 region: CASSLTTGGANTGELFF. Written as DNA, the CDR3 is TGTGCCAGCAGCTTAACGACAGGGGGAGCGAACACCGGGGAGCTGTTTTTT.

This chain links TRBV13 with TRBJ2-5, with 10 bases fitting TRBD1. The CDR3 runs to 15 residues. J was trimmed by 4 bases and V by 5 bases; bases with no gene match: 7. Germline V gives CDR1 PRHDT, CDR2 FYEKMQ (reference sequence). CDR3 sequence reads: CASSLRQGAGETQYF. The CDR3 DNA reads as TGTGCCAGCAGCCTCCGACAGGGGGCGGGAGAGACCCAGTACTTC. Full variable domain (rest looked up from reference TRBV13 and TRBJ2-5): AAGVIQSPRHLIKEKRETATLKCYPIPRHDTVYWYQQGPGQDPQFLISFYEKMQSDKGSIPDRFSAQQFSDYHSELNMSSLELGDSALYFCASSLRQGAGETQYFGPGTRLLVL.

The chain links TRBV7-6 to TRBJ1-1; D unresolved. This CDR3 is built from 13 residues. Germline V gene lookup returns CDR1 SGHVS and CDR2 FNYEAQ. V was clipped by 1 base and J by 3 bases, with 6 bases between them. The CDR3 bases are TGTGCCAGCAGCTTAGGGCAGCACACTGAAGCTTTCTTT. Translation: CASSLGQHTEAFF. The complete variable domain, with remaining parts taken from reference TRBV7-6 and TRBJ1-1, reads GAGVSQSPRYKVTKRGQDVALRCDPISGHVSLYWYRQALGQGPEFLTYFNYEAQQDKSGLPNDRFSAERPEGSISTLTIQRTEQRDSAMYRCASSLGQHTEAFFGQGTRLTVV.

The V and J genes are TRBV9 and TRBJ1-2, with D possibly TRBD1 on 5 matching bases. The V and J ends lost 4 bases and 1 base respectively, with 14 bases between them. This CDR3 region has 15 residues. The germline CDR1 and CDR2 sequences are SGDLS and YYNGEE. CDR3 amino acids: CASSTREGINYGYTF. CDR3 nucleotide sequence: TGTGCCAGCAGCACCCGTGAGGGGATTAACTATGGCTACACCTTC.

CDR3 DNA: TGCGCCAGCAGCCAAGAGCGCGGAACCGGGGAGCTGTTTTTT. Its protein is CASSQERGTGELFF. The genes are TRBV4-1 and TRBJ2-2; no reliable D call. Germline values: CDR1 MGHRA, CDR2 YSYEKL. V lost 0 bases, J lost 5 bases, and 7 bases lay in between. This CDR3 is 14 amino acids long.

The J gene is TRBJ1-2, the V gene TRBV29-1, with 7 positions matching TRBD1. The CDR3 spans 13 residues. V shed 2 bases, J shed 4 bases, and the junction held 4 bases outside the gene matches. Per germline, CDR1 SQVTM and CDR2 ANQGSEA. The CDR3, as DNA: TGCAGCGTTGAACCGACAGGGATCTATGGCTACACCTTC. Its translation is CSVEPTGIYGYTF.

J is TRBJ2-7 and V is TRBV4-1; maybe TRBD1 (6 bases). V was clipped by 0 bases and J by 6 bases, with 15 bases between them. The germline CDR1 and CDR2 sequences are MGHRA and YSYEKL. CDR3 length: 15 amino acids. CDR3 residues: CASSQETGLGSEQYF. The CDR3 bases are TGCGCCAGCAGCCAAGAAACAGGGCTTGGTAGCGAGCAGTACTTC.

The J gene is TRBJ1-4, the V gene TRBV3-1; no definite D call. The germline CDR1 and CDR2 sequences are LGHDT and YNNKEL (reference sequence). V lost 1 base and J lost 12, with 12 bases in between. The CDR3 has 13 amino acids. The chain's CDR3 is CASSQARLEELFF. CDR3 DNA: TGTGCCAGCAGCCAAGCCCGGCTTGAGGAACTGTTTTTT.

The chain recombines TRBV7-9 with TRBJ1-1; D might be TRBD1 (6 bases). The CDR3 sequence is 15 residues long. V shed 4 bases and J shed 0 bases, with 12 bases lying between them. The germline gives CDR1 SEHNR, CDR2 FQNEAQ (reference sequence). The CDR3 sequence: CASSSVQGLNTEAFF. CDR3 bases: TGTGCCAGCAGCTCGGTACAGGGTTTGAACACTGAAGCTTTCTTT.

In its sample, this clonotype was seen once. J is TRBJ2-2 and V is TRBV6-1; D gene unclear. The CDR3 consists of 13 residues. Trimming took 3 bases from V and 2 from J, leaving 4 bases between them. Per germline, CDR1 MNHNS and CDR2 SASEGT. The CDR3 is CASSEINTGELFF. The CDR3 nucleotides read TGTGCCAGCAGTGAGATCAACACCGGGGAGCTGTTTTTT.

The chain employs TRBV4-1 and TRBJ2-7, with 11 bases lining up with TRBD1. Germline V lookup: CDR1 MGHRA, CDR2 YSYEKL. The CDR3 spans 15 residues. The junction had 5 bases not matched to a gene; V was cut back by 5 bases and J by 2 bases. CDR3 DNA: TGCGCCAGCAGCTTGGGACAGGGGGGTCCCTACGAGCAGTACTTC. This encodes CASSLGQGGPYEQYF.

This rearrangement joins TRBV27 to TRBJ2-7; tentative D call: TRBD1 (6 bases). The CDR3 runs 16 residues. Germline V gene data show CDR1 as MNHEY and CDR2 as SMNVEV (reference sequence). Trimming shortened V by 5 bases and J by 2 bases, and 19 bases separated the two germline ends. DNA for the CDR3: TGTGCCAGCAGTCTCACCAGGGCAGGGGCGACCTACGAGCAGTACTTC. As protein: CASSLTRAGATYEQYF.